These T cell receptor beta chains were read from a single sample in a study of cytomegalovirus exposure and HLA in healthy donors. Assay: immunoSEQ multiplex PCR; the TCRdb copy retains only in-frame clones and omits some. The sample yields roughly 42,000 clones, of which the top ten take up roughly 1.3%. Input material: PBMCs. Receptors originate from a man aged 30 to 45 in good health and CMV-seronegative. Each CDR3 is given with its conserved first and last residue. Each record gives: J gene, V gene, CDR3 protein.

J: TRBJ1-1; V: TRBV6-1; CDR3: CASRHREWAFF
J: TRBJ2-6; V: TRBV10-2; CDR3: CASSTEAGANVLTF
J: TRBJ1-1; V: TRBV5-6; CDR3: CASSKGRTEAFF
J: TRBJ1-2; V: TRBV30; CDR3: CAWSRPRGYTF
J: TRBJ1-1; V: TRBV5-1; CDR3: CASSDRVGTEAFF
J: TRBJ2-1; V: TRBV29-1; CDR3: CSVAQAPGNEQFF
J: TRBJ2-7; V: TRBV2; CDR3: CASSPGQKGEQYF
J: TRBJ2-1; V: TRBV19; CDR3: CASSPGRAGGRDEQFF
J: TRBJ2-7; V: TRBV5-1; CDR3: CASSLPLGQINSYEQYF
J: TRBJ1-2; V: TRBV25-1; CDR3: CASTNRDSANYGYTF
J: TRBJ1-2; V: TRBV18; CDR3: CASSPDREDGYTF
J: TRBJ2-7; V: TRBV6-1; CDR3: CAIMPRGRYEQYF
J: TRBJ1-1; V: TRBV6-4; CDR3: CASPRGATEAFF
J: TRBJ1-2; V: TRBV6-5; CDR3: CASSYVAVRDFYGYTF
J: TRBJ1-2; V: TRBV7-9; CDR3: CASSNRNMGGVYGYTF
J: TRBJ2-1; V: TRBV6-5; CDR3: CASRRGLADHNEQFF
J: TRBJ1-2; V: TRBV18; CDR3: CASSRPGQNYGYTF
J: TRBJ1-5; V: TRBV7-9; CDR3: CASSSGGSNQPQHF
J: TRBJ2-1; V: TRBV30; CDR3: CAWSWTGHNEQFF
J: TRBJ2-1; V: TRBV7-8; CDR3: CASSTALAGSIGAPNNEQFF
J: TRBJ2-7; V: TRBV7-6; CDR3: CASSFLAGGGPDEQYF
J: TRBJ2-3; V: TRBV7-2; CDR3: CASSSPDTQYF
J: TRBJ2-7; V: TRBV6-5; CDR3: CASSWDREYYEQYF
J: TRBJ2-7; V: TRBV4-1; CDR3: CASSLWTGYEQYF
J: TRBJ2-3; V: TRBV10-3; CDR3: CAISGGTGTDTQYF
J: TRBJ1-2; V: TRBV18; CDR3: CASSPTGFGHNYGYTF
J: TRBJ1-1; V: TRBV11-2; CDR3: CASSRASWRGAEAFF
J: TRBJ2-2; V: TRBV6-5; CDR3: CASSYSLAGGTGELFF
J: TRBJ2-3; V: TRBV5-1; CDR3: CASILGTGRTDTQYF